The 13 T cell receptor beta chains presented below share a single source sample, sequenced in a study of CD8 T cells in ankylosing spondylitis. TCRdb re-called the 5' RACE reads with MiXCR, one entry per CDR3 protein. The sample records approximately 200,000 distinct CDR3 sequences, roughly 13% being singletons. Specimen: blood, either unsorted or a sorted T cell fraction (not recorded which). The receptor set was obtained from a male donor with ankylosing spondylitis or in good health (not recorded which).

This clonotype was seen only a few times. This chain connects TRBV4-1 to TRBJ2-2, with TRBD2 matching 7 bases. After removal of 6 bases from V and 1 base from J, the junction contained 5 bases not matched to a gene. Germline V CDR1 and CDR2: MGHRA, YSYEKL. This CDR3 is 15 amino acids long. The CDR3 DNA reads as TGCGCCAGCAGGATCGGCGGGAGGAACACCGGGGAGCTGTTTTTT. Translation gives CASRIGGRNTGELFF.

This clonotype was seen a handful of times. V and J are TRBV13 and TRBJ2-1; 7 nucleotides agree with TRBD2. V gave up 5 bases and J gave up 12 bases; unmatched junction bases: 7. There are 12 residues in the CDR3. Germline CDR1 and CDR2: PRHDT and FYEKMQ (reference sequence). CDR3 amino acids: CASSPSGVVQFF. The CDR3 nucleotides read TGTGCCAGCAGCCCAAGCGGGGTCGTGCAGTTCTTC.

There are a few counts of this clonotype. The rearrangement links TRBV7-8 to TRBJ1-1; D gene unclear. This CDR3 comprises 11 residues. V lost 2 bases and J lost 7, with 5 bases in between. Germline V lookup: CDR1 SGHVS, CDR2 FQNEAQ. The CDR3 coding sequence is TGTGCCAGCAGCTTATGGGGTGAAGCTTTCTTT. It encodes CASSLWGEAFF.

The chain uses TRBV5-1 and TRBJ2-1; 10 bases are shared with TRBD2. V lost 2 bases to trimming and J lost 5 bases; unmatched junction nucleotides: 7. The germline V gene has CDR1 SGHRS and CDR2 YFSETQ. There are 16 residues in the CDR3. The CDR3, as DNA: TGCGCCAGCAGCTTATCCCCTAGCGGGAGACACAATGAGCAGTTCTTC. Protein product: CASSLSPSGRHNEQFF.

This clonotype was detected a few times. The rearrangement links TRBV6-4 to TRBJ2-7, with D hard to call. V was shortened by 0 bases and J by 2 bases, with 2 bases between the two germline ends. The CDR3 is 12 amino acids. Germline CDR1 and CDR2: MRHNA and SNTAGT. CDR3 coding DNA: TGTGCCAGCAGTGACTCTGCCTACGAGCAGTACTTC. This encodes CASSDSAYEQYF.

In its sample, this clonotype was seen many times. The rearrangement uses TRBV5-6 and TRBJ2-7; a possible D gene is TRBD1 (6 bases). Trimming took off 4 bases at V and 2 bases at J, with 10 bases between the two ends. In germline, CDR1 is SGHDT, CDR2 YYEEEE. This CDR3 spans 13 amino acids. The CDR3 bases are TGTGCCAGCAGCCGGGACAATACCTACGAGCAGTACTTC. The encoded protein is CASSRDNTYEQYF.

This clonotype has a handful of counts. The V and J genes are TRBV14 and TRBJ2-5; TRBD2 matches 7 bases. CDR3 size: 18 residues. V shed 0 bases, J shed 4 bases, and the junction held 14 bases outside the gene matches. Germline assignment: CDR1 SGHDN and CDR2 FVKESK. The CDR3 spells CASSQDESPAGRGETQYF. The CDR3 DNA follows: TGTGCCAGCAGCCAAGACGAGAGCCCAGCGGGGAGGGGAGAGACCCAGTACTTC.

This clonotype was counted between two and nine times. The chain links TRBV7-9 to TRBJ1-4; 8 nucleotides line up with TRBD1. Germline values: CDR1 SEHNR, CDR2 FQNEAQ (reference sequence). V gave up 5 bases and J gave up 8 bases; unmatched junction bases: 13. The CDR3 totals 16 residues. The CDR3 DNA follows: TGTGCCAGCAGCCCGCCTGGACAGGGTGGGAAAGAAAAACTGTTTTTT. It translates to CASSPPGQGGKEKLFF.

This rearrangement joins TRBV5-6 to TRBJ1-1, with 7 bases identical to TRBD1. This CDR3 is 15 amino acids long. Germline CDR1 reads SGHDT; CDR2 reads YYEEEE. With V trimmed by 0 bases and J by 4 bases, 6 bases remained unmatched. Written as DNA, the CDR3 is TGTGCCAGCAGCTTGGTGAGGGGGCCGGGCACTGAAGCTTTCTTT. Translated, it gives CASSLVRGPGTEAFF.

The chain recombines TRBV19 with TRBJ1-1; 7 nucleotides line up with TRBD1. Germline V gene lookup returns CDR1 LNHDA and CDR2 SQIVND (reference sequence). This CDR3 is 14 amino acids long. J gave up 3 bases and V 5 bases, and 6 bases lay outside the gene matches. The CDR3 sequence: CASSFRTGYTEAFF. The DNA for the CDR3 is TGTGCCAGTAGTTTTCGGACAGGCTACACTGAAGCTTTCTTT.

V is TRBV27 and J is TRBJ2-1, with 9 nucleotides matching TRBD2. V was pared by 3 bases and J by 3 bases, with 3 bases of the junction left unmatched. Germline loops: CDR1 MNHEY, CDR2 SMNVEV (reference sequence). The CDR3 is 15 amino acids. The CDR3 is CASSLTSGRYNEQFF. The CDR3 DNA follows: TGTGCCAGCAGTTTGACTAGCGGCCGCTACAATGAGCAGTTCTTC.

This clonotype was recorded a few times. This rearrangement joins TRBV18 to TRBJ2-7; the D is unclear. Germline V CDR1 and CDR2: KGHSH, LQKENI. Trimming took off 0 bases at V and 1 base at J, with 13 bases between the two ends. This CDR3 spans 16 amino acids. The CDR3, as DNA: TGTGCCAGCTCACCACCGCCCCGGACCGATTCCTACGAGCAGTACTTC. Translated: CASSPPPRTDSYEQYF. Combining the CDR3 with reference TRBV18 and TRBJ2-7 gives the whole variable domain NAGVMQNPRHLVRRRGQEARLRCSPMKGHSHVYWYRQLPEEGLKFMVYLQKENIIDESGMPKERFSAEFPKEGPSILRIQQVVRGDSAAYFCASSPPPRTDSYEQYFGPGTRLTVT.

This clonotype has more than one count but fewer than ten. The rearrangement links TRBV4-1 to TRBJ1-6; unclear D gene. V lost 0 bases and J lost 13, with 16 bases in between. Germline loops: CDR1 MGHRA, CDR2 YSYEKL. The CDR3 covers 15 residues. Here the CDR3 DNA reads TGCGCCAGCAGCCAAGAGGGCCAGATGTCCGATCCCCTCCACTTT. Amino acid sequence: CASSQEGQMSDPLHF.